This passage covers 13 T cell receptor beta chains from one sample sequenced in a study of early T cells in non-severe SARS-CoV-2 infection. In TCRdb, the 5' RACE reads were re-called with MiXCR into one record per CDR3 protein. The repertoire holds about 70,000 distinct CDR3 sequences, with approximately 5% as singletons. The source was whole blood, collected at baseline. The source of these receptors is an adult who was a healthcare worker with PCR-confirmed SARS-CoV-2 infection or an uninfected control (not recorded which).

This clonotype has a count of ten or more. V usage is TRBV20-1 and J usage is TRBJ1-5; no clear D gene. The CDR3 has 12 amino acids. The V and J ends lost 3 bases and 4 bases respectively, with 7 bases between them. The V gene's germline CDR1 is DFQATT and CDR2 SNEGSKA (reference sequence). The DNA for the CDR3 is TGCAGTGCTAGGGGGTTAAATCAGCCCCAGCATTTT. It is translated as CSARGLNQPQHF.

In this sample, this clonotype turned up many times. This rearrangement joins TRBV6-4 to TRBJ2-3; TRBD2 matches at 9 bases. The CDR3 totals 16 residues. The ends lost 4 bases at V and 5 bases at J; junction bases unmatched: 10. Germline CDR1 MRHNA, CDR2 SNTAGT. CDR3 bases: TGTGCCAGCAGTGCCCGGGTTAGCGGGAGTGGAGATACGCAGTATTTT. Translating gives CASSARVSGSGDTQYF.

This clonotype was found a few times. The chain combines TRBV18 with TRBJ1-1; no clear D. Germline assignment: CDR1 KGHSH and CDR2 LQKENI. The length of the CDR3 is 15 residues. The V end was cut by 4 bases, the J end by 6 bases, with 18 bases between. The CDR3 nucleotides read TGTGCCAGCTCACGATCTGGACCGGGAGGAGCTGAAGCTTTCTTT. This codes for CASSRSGPGGAEAFF. The complete variable domain, with remaining parts taken from reference TRBV18 and TRBJ1-1, reads NAGVMQNPRHLVRRRGQEARLRCSPMKGHSHVYWYRQLPEEGLKFMVYLQKENIIDESGMPKERFSAEFPKEGPSILRIQQVVRGDSAAYFCASSRSGPGGAEAFFGQGTRLTVV.

This clonotype has a count of ten or more. The chain links TRBV27 to TRBJ2-5; 7 nucleotides align to TRBD2. The germline CDR1 and CDR2 sequences are MNHEY and SMNVEV (reference sequence). Losses at the gene ends were 5 bases for V and 3 bases for J; bases not matched to a gene: 18. This CDR3 spans 18 amino acids. CDR3 sequence: CASSPLTGASGRKETQYF. In DNA form, the CDR3 reads TGTGCCAGCAGTCCCCTAACCGGGGCTAGCGGTAGAAAAGAGACCCAGTACTTC.

About this clonotype itself: This sequence may be a read error, since a much larger clone differs from it by one base. V gene TRBV19 combines with J gene TRBJ1-2; D is perhaps TRBD1 (5 bases). Trimming shortened V by 6 bases and J by 2 bases, and 10 bases separated the two germline ends. CDR3 length: 13 residues. Looked up from germline, CDR1 is LNHDA and CDR2 is SQIVND (reference sequence). The CDR3 DNA follows: TGTGCCAGTAGCATGACAGTCAACTATGGCTACACCTTC. Protein sequence: CASSMTVNYGYTF.

This clonotype showed up many times. This chain uses TRBV6-2 or TRBV6-3 with TRBJ2-2; 9 bases line up with TRBD2. The CDR3 is 16 amino acids. V shed 0 bases and J 5 bases; nucleotides not matched to a gene: 4. Looked up from germline, CDR1 is MNHEY and CDR2 is SVGEGT. CDR3 DNA sequence: TGTGCCAGCAGTTACTCCGGGACTAGCTTAACCGGGGAGCTGTTTTTT. As protein: CASSYSGTSLTGELFF.

This clonotype was observed many times. V usage is TRBV19 and J usage is TRBJ2-1, with D perhaps TRBD2 (6 bases). The V end was cut by 6 bases, the J end by 0 bases, with 12 bases between. Germline V gene data show CDR1 as LNHDA and CDR2 as SQIVND (reference sequence). The CDR3 runs 15 residues. CDR3 sequence: CASRPLASSYNEQFF. CDR3 bases: TGTGCCAGTAGGCCACTAGCCAGCTCCTACAATGAGCAGTTCTTC.

This clonotype occurred many times. This rearrangement joins TRBV20-1 to TRBJ2-1; unclear D gene. The CDR3 has 15 residues. Trimming pared 1 base from V and 0 bases from J, leaving 10 bases between. Germline V gene sequence: CDR1 DFQATT, CDR2 SNEGSKA (reference sequence). The CDR3 here is CSARVDPSSYNEQFF. The CDR3, as DNA: TGCAGTGCTAGAGTTGACCCGAGCTCCTACAATGAGCAGTTCTTC.

This clonotype was found many times. The DNA for the CDR3 is TGCGCCAGCAGCTACGGACAGGGTGAAGCTTTCTTT. Translating gives CASSYGQGEAFF. The gene calls are TRBV5-1 and TRBJ1-1, with 8 bases matching TRBD1. J was trimmed by 7 bases and V by 3 bases; bases with no gene match: 2. This CDR3 is built from 12 residues. The germline CDR1 and CDR2 sequences are SGHRS and YFSETQ. Looking up the rest from reference TRBV5-1 and TRBJ1-1 gives the full variable domain: KAGVTQTPRYLIKTRGQQVTLSCSPISGHRSVSWYQQTPGQGLQFLFEYFSETQRNKGNFPGRFSGRQFSNSRSEMNVSTLELGDSALYLCASSYGQGEAFFGQGTRLTVV.

This chain joins TRBV5-4 and TRBJ1-6; 7 bases match TRBD1. The J segment lost 7 bases and the V segment lost 4 bases, leaving 2 bases of the junction unmatched. The CDR3 totals 13 residues. Germline V gives CDR1 SGHNT, CDR2 YYREEE (reference sequence). In DNA, the CDR3 is TGTGCCAGCAGCCAGGGGGAGAATTCACCCCTCCACTTT. Translated, it gives CASSQGENSPLHF.

The chain is built from TRBV29-1 and TRBJ2-7; tentatively, D is TRBD1 or TRBD2 (5 bases each). The CDR3 covers 12 residues. Germline V lookup: CDR1 SQVTM, CDR2 ANQGSEA. The V end lost 3 bases, the J end lost 2 bases, and 8 bases lay between the germline ends. As DNA, the CDR3 is TGCAGCGTTGAGAGGGGTACCTACGAGCAGTACTTC. Translated, it gives CSVERGTYEQYF.

This chain joins TRBV20-1 and TRBJ1-3; 12 nucleotides agree with TRBD1. The CDR3 spans 16 residues. CDR1 is DFQATT and CDR2 is SNEGSKA in the germline V gene (reference sequence). V gave up 6 bases and J gave up 4 bases; unmatched junction bases: 10. CDR3 loop: CSAPGQGARGGNTIYF. In DNA form, the CDR3 reads TGCAGTGCGCCGGGACAGGGGGCGCGAGGGGGAAACACCATATATTTT.

V gene TRBV18 combines with J gene TRBJ2-7; D is possibly TRBD1 or TRBD2 (5 bases each). V dropped 6 bases and J dropped 3 bases, with 15 bases sitting between them. This CDR3 region has 14 residues. From germline, CDR1 is KGHSH and CDR2 LQKENI. Written as DNA, the CDR3 is TGTGCCAGCTCCCGGGGCTCGTCGGTCTACGAGCAGTACTTC. Translated: CASSRGSSVYEQYF.